This paragraph covers one T cell receptor (beta chain) sequence. This table comes from immunoSEQ multiplex PCR, and its TCRdb copy is limited to in-frame clones, with some not included. The table includes more than 110,000 clones, about 88% detected once. The entry originates in a study of T cell responses to AZD1222 COVID-19 vaccine. The germline gives CDR1 SGHTA, CDR2 FQGNSA. The CDR3 spans 13 residues. V lost 2 bases, J lost 6 bases, and 3 bases stayed unmatched. V and J are TRBV7-2 and TRBJ1-2, with 7 bases lining up with TRBD1. Sequencing was performed on peripheral blood, taken 28 days after the second AZD1222 dose. The sequence was obtained from an adult who received the AZD1222 COVID-19 vaccine. In nucleotides, the CDR3 is TGTGCCAGCAGCTTATACACAGGGGATGGCTACACCTTC. Protein product: CASSLYTGDGYTF.